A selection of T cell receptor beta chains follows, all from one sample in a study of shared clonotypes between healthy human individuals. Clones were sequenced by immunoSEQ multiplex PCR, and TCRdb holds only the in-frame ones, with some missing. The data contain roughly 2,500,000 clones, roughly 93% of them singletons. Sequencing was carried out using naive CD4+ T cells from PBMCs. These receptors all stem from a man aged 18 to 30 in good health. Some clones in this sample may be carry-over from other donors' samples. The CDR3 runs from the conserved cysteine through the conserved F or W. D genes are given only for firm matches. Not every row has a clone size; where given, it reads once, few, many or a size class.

CDR3 DNA: TGTGCCAGCAGTTCCCTCCTCCCAGAGACCCAGTACTTC
CDR3 protein: CASSSLLPETQYF
V gene: TRBV7-2
D gene: NA
J gene: TRBJ2-5
clone size: NA

CDR3 DNA: TGCGCCAGCAGTAAAGGGCTCATCGGGGAGCTGTTTTTT
CDR3 protein: CASSKGLIGELFF
V gene: TRBV10-1
D gene: NA
J gene: TRBJ2-2
clone size: NA

CDR3 DNA: TGTGCCAGCAGACGCAGGGGTAGTAGTGAAAAACTGTTTTTT
CDR3 protein: CASRRRGSSEKLFF
V gene: TRBV6-5
D gene: NA
J gene: TRBJ1-4
clone size: NA

CDR3 DNA: TGTGCCAGCAGCCCGAATGTCGGTTCCTACAATGAGCAGTTCTTC
CDR3 protein: CASSPNVGSYNEQFF
V gene: TRBV25-1
D gene: NA
J gene: TRBJ2-1
clone size: once

CDR3 DNA: TGTGCCAGTAGTATAGGGGACACGGCAAGGAATGAGCAGTTCTTC
CDR3 protein: CASSIGDTARNEQFF
V gene: TRBV19
D gene: NA
J gene: TRBJ2-1
clone size: NA

CDR3 DNA: TGTGCCAGCAGCGCCCTTAATCAGCCCCAGCATTTT
CDR3 protein: CASSALNQPQHF
V gene: TRBV28
D gene: NA
J gene: TRBJ1-5
clone size: NA

CDR3 DNA: TGTGCCAGCAGCTTGTTTGGGACAGGGGTCACTGAAGCTTTCTTT
CDR3 protein: CASSLFGTGVTEAFF
V gene: TRBV5-5
D gene: TRBD1
J gene: TRBJ1-1
clone size: NA

CDR3 DNA: TGCAGTGCTGCGGGAGACTACGAGCAGTACTTC
CDR3 protein: CSAAGDYEQYF
V gene: TRBV20-1
D gene: TRBD2
J gene: TRBJ2-7
clone size: NA

CDR3 DNA: TGTGCCAGCAGCTTGGCGCGACAGGCGTCCACTGAAGCTTTCTTT
CDR3 protein: CASSLARQASTEAFF
V gene: TRBV5-5
D gene: NA
J gene: TRBJ1-1
clone size: NA

CDR3 DNA: TGTGCCAGCTCTCAGCGACAGATGACTAGCACAGATACGCAGTATTTT
CDR3 protein: CASSQRQMTSTDTQYF
V gene: TRBV18
D gene: NA
J gene: TRBJ2-3
clone size: NA

CDR3 DNA: TGTGCCAGCAGTGAGGGACAGGGCCTTAATGAGCAGTTCTTC
CDR3 protein: CASSEGQGLNEQFF
V gene: TRBV6-6
D gene: TRBD1
J gene: TRBJ2-1
clone size: NA

CDR3 DNA: TGTGCCAGCAGCTACCCAGATACGCAGTATTTT
CDR3 protein: CASSYPDTQYF
V gene: TRBV7-9
D gene: NA
J gene: TRBJ2-3
clone size: NA

CDR3 DNA: TGTGCCAGCTCACCAGACAGGGTGCGCACCGGGGAGCTGTTTTTT
CDR3 protein: CASSPDRVRTGELFF
V gene: TRBV18
D gene: TRBD1
J gene: TRBJ2-2
clone size: NA

CDR3 DNA: TGTGCCAGCAGTGAAGCGTCAGCCTCTCTGCTTAACGGCTACACCTTC
CDR3 protein: CASSEASASLLNGYTF
V gene: TRBV6-1
D gene: NA
J gene: TRBJ1-2
clone size: NA

CDR3 DNA: TGTGCCAGCAGTCCGGGACAGGGGTTTGTGAACACTGAAGCTTTCTTT
CDR3 protein: CASSPGQGFVNTEAFF
V gene: TRBV27
D gene: TRBD1
J gene: TRBJ1-1
clone size: NA

CDR3 DNA: TGTGCCAGCAGCCCGGGACTAGCGGAGGTAGACGAGCAGTACTTC
CDR3 protein: CASSPGLAEVDEQYF
V gene: TRBV11-2
D gene: TRBD2
J gene: TRBJ2-7
clone size: NA

CDR3 DNA: TGTGCCAGCAGCTCCGTACGTGGGACTAGCTCGGGAGAGCAGTTCTTC
CDR3 protein: CASSSVRGTSSGEQFF
V gene: TRBV7-6
D gene: TRBD2
J gene: TRBJ2-1
clone size: NA

CDR3 DNA: TGCGCCAGCAGCTTGGAAGGAGAGAACACTGAAGCTTTCTTT
CDR3 protein: CASSLEGENTEAFF
V gene: TRBV5-1
D gene: NA
J gene: TRBJ1-1
clone size: once

CDR3 DNA: TGTGCCAGCAGCTTAGCCACTGGGACAGTCGTGAATGAAAAACTGTTTTTT
CDR3 protein: CASSLATGTVVNEKLFF
V gene: TRBV7-8
D gene: TRBD1
J gene: TRBJ1-4
clone size: NA

CDR3 DNA: TGCAGCGTTGCCCCGGCGAACTATGGCTACACCTTC
CDR3 protein: CSVAPANYGYTF
V gene: TRBV29-1
D gene: NA
J gene: TRBJ1-2
clone size: NA

CDR3 DNA: TGTGCCACCTTGGGTGCAGCGCACTACGAGCAGTACTTC
CDR3 protein: CATLGAAHYEQYF
V gene: TRBV6-5
D gene: NA
J gene: TRBJ2-7
clone size: NA

CDR3 DNA: TGTGCCACCCGACGGGGTAATAATGAAAAACTGTTTTTT
CDR3 protein: CATRRGNNEKLFF
V gene: TRBV5-4
D gene: NA
J gene: TRBJ1-4
clone size: NA

CDR3 DNA: TGTGCCAGCTCACCAGGGAGCACAGATACGCAGTATTTT
CDR3 protein: CASSPGSTDTQYF
V gene: TRBV18
D gene: NA
J gene: TRBJ2-3
clone size: once

CDR3 DNA: TGTGCCAGCACTAGAGACTCCCGGGGAAAAAACATTCAGTACTTC
CDR3 protein: CASTRDSRGKNIQYF
V gene: TRBV6-5
D gene: NA
J gene: TRBJ2-4
clone size: NA

CDR3 DNA: TGTGCCAGCAGACCGTTTGGATCGGGCGGGGCCAACGTCCTGACTTTC
CDR3 protein: CASRPFGSGGANVLTF
V gene: TRBV7-2
D gene: NA
J gene: TRBJ2-6
clone size: NA

CDR3 DNA: TGTGCCAGCAGCTTTAGGGCGGGGGATGAAAAACTGTTTTTT
CDR3 protein: CASSFRAGDEKLFF
V gene: TRBV7-9
D gene: NA
J gene: TRBJ1-4
clone size: NA

CDR3 DNA: TGTGCCAGCAGCTTATGGGGGGAAGCTTTCTTT
CDR3 protein: CASSLWGEAFF
V gene: TRBV11-2
D gene: NA
J gene: TRBJ1-1
clone size: once

CDR3 DNA: TGTGCCAGCAGCTTAGGCGGCAGGGGGCTTCCGAATTCACCCCTCCACTTT
CDR3 protein: CASSLGGRGLPNSPLHF
V gene: TRBV7-9
D gene: TRBD1
J gene: TRBJ1-6
clone size: NA

CDR3 DNA: TGTGCCAGCAGTGCGATAAGGGAGGATCAGCCCCAGCATTTT
CDR3 protein: CASSAIREDQPQHF
V gene: TRBV6-4
D gene: NA
J gene: TRBJ1-5
clone size: NA

CDR3 DNA: TGTGCCAGCAGCCTACAGGGTCCTGGGAATGAGCAGTTCTTC
CDR3 protein: CASSLQGPGNEQFF
V gene: TRBV9
D gene: NA
J gene: TRBJ2-1
clone size: NA

CDR3 DNA: TGCGCCTCCCGGGTAGCGGGGCCCTACAATGAGCAGTTCTTC
CDR3 protein: CASRVAGPYNEQFF
V gene: TRBV5-1
D gene: TRBD2
J gene: TRBJ2-1
clone size: NA

CDR3 DNA: TGTGCCAGCAGTCCGGGGGGGAGGAGGGAGACCCAGTACTTC
CDR3 protein: CASSPGGRRETQYF
V gene: TRBV7-8
D gene: TRBD2
J gene: TRBJ2-5
clone size: NA

CDR3 DNA: TGTGCCAGCAGCTTGGGGATAGGCCCGAATCAGCCCCAGCATTTT
CDR3 protein: CASSLGIGPNQPQHF
V gene: TRBV7-9
D gene: NA
J gene: TRBJ1-5
clone size: NA

CDR3 DNA: TGTGCCAGCAGCTTACCAGGGTCGGGGACCTACGAGCAGTACTTC
CDR3 protein: CASSLPGSGTYEQYF
V gene: TRBV7-2
D gene: NA
J gene: TRBJ2-7
clone size: NA

CDR3 DNA: TGTGCCAGTCGCCGGACAGTCCTCTACGAGCAGTACTTC
CDR3 protein: CASRRTVLYEQYF
V gene: TRBV27
D gene: NA
J gene: TRBJ2-7
clone size: NA

CDR3 DNA: TGTGCCAGCAGCCACGGGGTTCCCTACGAGCAGTACTTC
CDR3 protein: CASSHGVPYEQYF
V gene: TRBV5-6
D gene: NA
J gene: TRBJ2-7
clone size: NA

CDR3 DNA: TGTGCCAGCAGCCCAGGGGGCCTAGCCAAAAACATTCAGTACTTC
CDR3 protein: CASSPGGLAKNIQYF
V gene: TRBV7-3
D gene: TRBD1
J gene: TRBJ2-4
clone size: once

CDR3 DNA: TGTGCCAGCAGCTTAGGCTTAGCGGGAGGGGGTGAGCAGTTCTTC
CDR3 protein: CASSLGLAGGGEQFF
V gene: TRBV11-3
D gene: TRBD2
J gene: TRBJ2-1
clone size: NA

CDR3 DNA: TGTGCCAGCTCCCGCAGGGGATTCGGCACAGATACGCAGTATTTT
CDR3 protein: CASSRRGFGTDTQYF
V gene: TRBV28
D gene: NA
J gene: TRBJ2-3
clone size: NA

CDR3 DNA: TGTGCCAGCAGCTTAGATCTTTACACGGCGTACGAGCAGTACTTC
CDR3 protein: CASSLDLYTAYEQYF
V gene: TRBV11-2
D gene: NA
J gene: TRBJ2-7
clone size: NA

CDR3 DNA: TGTGCCAGCAGCCTAAGCGGACGGACTTTTGGCGATGAGCAGTTCTTC
CDR3 protein: CASSLSGRTFGDEQFF
V gene: TRBV9
D gene: NA
J gene: TRBJ2-1
clone size: NA

CDR3 DNA: TGCAGCGTTAGGAGACAGGGTACCGAGCAGTACTTC
CDR3 protein: CSVRRQGTEQYF
V gene: TRBV29-1
D gene: TRBD1
J gene: TRBJ2-7
clone size: NA

CDR3 DNA: TGCGCCAGCAGATCTAGCGGGTCGTCGGGCGAGCAGTACTTC
CDR3 protein: CASRSSGSSGEQYF
V gene: TRBV5-1
D gene: TRBD2
J gene: TRBJ2-7
clone size: NA

CDR3 DNA: TGTGCCAGTTCGGGAGGTTTCTCCTACGAGCAGTACTTC
CDR3 protein: CASSGGFSYEQYF
V gene: TRBV7-3
D gene: TRBD2
J gene: TRBJ2-7
clone size: NA

CDR3 DNA: TGTGCCAGCAGCCCCACCCCGGCTAGCGGACTCAATGAGCAGTTCTTC
CDR3 protein: CASSPTPASGLNEQFF
V gene: TRBV11-2
D gene: TRBD2
J gene: TRBJ2-1
clone size: NA

CDR3 DNA: TGTGCCAGCAGCGTACAGGGCGGGAGAGGTGCTACGCAGTATTTT
CDR3 protein: CASSVQGGRGATQYF
V gene: TRBV9
D gene: TRBD2
J gene: TRBJ2-3
clone size: NA

CDR3 DNA: TGTGCCAGCAGTCTCCATAGCGGGGAGCAGTTCTTC
CDR3 protein: CASSLHSGEQFF
V gene: TRBV6-5
D gene: TRBD2
J gene: TRBJ2-1
clone size: NA